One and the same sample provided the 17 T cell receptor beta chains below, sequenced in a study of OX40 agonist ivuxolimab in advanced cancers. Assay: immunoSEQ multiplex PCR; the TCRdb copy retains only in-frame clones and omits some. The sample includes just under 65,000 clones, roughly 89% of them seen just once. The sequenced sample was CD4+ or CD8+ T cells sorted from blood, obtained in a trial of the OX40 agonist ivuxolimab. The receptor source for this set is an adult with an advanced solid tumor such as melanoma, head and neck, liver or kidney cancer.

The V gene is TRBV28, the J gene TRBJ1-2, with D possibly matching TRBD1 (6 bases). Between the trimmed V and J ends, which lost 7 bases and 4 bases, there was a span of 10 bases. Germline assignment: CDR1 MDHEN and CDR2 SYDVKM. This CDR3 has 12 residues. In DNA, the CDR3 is TGTGCCAGCAAGACAGGTCCCTATGGCTACACCTTC. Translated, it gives CASKTGPYGYTF.

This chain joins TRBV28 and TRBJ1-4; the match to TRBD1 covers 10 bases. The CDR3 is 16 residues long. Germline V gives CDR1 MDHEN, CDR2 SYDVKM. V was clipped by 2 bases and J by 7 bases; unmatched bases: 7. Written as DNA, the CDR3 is TGTGCCAGCAGTTTAGGGGACAGGGGTATTCGTGAAAAACTGTTTTTT. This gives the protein CASSLGDRGIREKLFF.

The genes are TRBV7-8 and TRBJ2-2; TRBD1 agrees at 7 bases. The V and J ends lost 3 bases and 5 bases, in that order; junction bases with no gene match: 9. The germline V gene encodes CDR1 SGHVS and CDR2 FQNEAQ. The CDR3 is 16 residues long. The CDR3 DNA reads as TGTGCCAGCAGCTTCCGTCTGACAGGGCAAACCGGGGAGCTGTTTTTT. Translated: CASSFRLTGQTGELFF.

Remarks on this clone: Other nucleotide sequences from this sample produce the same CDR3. This CDR3 is CASSLGGQYEQYF. In DNA, the CDR3 is TGTGCCAGCAGTTTAGGGGGACAGTACGAGCAGTACTTC. The chain carries TRBV28 and TRBJ2-7; 7 nucleotides match TRBD1. The V segment lost 2 bases and the J segment 4 bases; nucleotides outside the gene matches: 2. CDR1 and CDR2 (germline): MDHEN, SYDVKM. The CDR3 loop spans 13 amino acids.

In DNA form, the CDR3 reads TGCGCCAGCAGTGAACAGGGGGCGAGTAATGAAAAACTGTTTTTT. It codes for CASSEQGASNEKLFF. V and J are TRBV10-2 and TRBJ1-4; 9 nucleotides align to TRBD1. The CDR3 covers 15 residues. After removal of 3 bases from V and 4 bases from J, the junction contained 3 bases not matched to a gene. Germline assignment: CDR1 WSHSY and CDR2 SAAADI.

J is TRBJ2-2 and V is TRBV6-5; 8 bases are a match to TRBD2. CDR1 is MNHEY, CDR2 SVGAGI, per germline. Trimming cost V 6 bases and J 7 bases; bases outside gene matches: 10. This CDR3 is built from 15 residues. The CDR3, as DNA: TGTGCCAGCAGCCACTCGGGAGGGCCGGACGGGGAGCTGTTTTTT. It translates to CASSHSGGPDGELFF.

CDR3 residues: CASAEGRGRTKNIQYF. The CDR3 nucleotides are TGTGCCAGTGCCGAGGGCAGGGGGAGGACCAAAAACATTCAGTACTTC. The V gene is TRBV19, the J gene TRBJ2-4, with D perhaps TRBD1 (7 bases). The ends were cut back, 8 bases at V and 2 bases at J, with 19 bases in the middle. CDR1 is LNHDA and CDR2 is SQIVND in the germline V gene (reference sequence). This CDR3 has 16 amino acids.

CDR3 protein: CACQGQGGSGNTIYF. The CDR3 nucleotides read TGTGCCTGCCAAGGACAGGGCGGCTCTGGAAACACCATATATTTT. This chain joins TRBV30 and TRBJ1-3; 8 nucleotides line up with TRBD1. Germline CDR1 is GTSNPN and CDR2 is SVGIG (reference sequence). Trimming at V came to 6 bases and at J to 0 bases, leaving 7 bases not matched to a gene. The CDR3 is 15 residues long.

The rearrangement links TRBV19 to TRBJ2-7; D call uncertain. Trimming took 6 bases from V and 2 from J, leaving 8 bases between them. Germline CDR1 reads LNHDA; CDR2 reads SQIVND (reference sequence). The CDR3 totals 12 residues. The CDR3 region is CASRGRAYEQYF. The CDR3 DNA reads TGTGCCAGTAGAGGACGGGCCTACGAGCAGTACTTC.

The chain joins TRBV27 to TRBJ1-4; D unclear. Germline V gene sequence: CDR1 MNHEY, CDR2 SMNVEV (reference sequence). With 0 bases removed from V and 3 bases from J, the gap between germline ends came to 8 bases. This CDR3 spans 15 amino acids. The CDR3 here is CASSLSGLPNEKLFF. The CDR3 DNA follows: TGTGCCAGCAGTTTATCCGGGCTACCTAATGAAAAACTGTTTTTT.

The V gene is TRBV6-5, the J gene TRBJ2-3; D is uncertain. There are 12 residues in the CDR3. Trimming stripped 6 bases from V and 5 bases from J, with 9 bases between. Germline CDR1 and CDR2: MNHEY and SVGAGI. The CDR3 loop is CASSLLGDTQYF. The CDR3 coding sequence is TGTGCCAGCAGCCTCCTCGGAGATACGCAGTATTTT.

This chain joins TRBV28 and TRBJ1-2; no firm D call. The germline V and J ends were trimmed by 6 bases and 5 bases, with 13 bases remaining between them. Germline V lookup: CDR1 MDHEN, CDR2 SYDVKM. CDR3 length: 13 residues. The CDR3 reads CASSLPGLYGYTF. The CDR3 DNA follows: TGTGCCAGCAGCCTTCCAGGACTTTATGGCTACACCTTC.

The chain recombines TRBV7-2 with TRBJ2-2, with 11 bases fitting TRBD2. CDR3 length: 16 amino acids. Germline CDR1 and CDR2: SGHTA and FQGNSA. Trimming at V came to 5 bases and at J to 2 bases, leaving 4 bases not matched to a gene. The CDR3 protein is CASSITSGGNTGELFF. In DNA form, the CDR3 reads TGTGCCAGCAGCATTACTAGCGGGGGAAACACCGGGGAGCTGTTTTTT.

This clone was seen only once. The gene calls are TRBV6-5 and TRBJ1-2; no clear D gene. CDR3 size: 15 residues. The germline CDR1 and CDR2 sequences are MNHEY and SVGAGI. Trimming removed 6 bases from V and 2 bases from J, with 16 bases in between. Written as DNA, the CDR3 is TGTGCCAGCAGCCGGGTGGTATCGGGGAACTATGGCTACACCTTC. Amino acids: CASSRVVSGNYGYTF.

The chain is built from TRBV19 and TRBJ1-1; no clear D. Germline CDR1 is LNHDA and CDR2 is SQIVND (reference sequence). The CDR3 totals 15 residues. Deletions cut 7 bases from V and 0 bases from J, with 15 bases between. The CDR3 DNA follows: TGTGCCAGTAACGGTAGCGGACGGATGAACACTGAAGCTTTCTTT. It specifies CASNGSGRMNTEAFF.

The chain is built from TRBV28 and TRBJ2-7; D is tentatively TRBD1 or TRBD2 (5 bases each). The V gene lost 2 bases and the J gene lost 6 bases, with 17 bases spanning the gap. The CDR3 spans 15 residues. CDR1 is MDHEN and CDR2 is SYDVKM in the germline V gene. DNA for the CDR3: TGTGCCAGCAGTTTACTGGGCCGCGCAGGGAGCGAGCAGTACTTC. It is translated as CASSLLGRAGSEQYF.

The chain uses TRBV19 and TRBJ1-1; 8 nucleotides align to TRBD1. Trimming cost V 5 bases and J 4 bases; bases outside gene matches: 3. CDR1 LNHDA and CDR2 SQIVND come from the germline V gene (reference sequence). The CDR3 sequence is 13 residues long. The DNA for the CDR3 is TGTGCCAGTAGTCAGGGGGCGCGCACTGAAGCTTTCTTT. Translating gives CASSQGARTEAFF.